This T cell receptor beta chain was identified in a study of cytomegalovirus exposure and HLA in healthy donors. V gave up 5 bases and J gave up 4 bases; unmatched junction bases: 8. Germline CDR1 reads SGHVS; CDR2 reads FNYEAQ. CDR3 length: 14 residues. The PCR made use of 60 Vbeta and 13 Jbeta primers. Clones were sequenced by immunoSEQ multiplex PCR, and TCRdb holds only the in-frame ones, with some missing. Of approximately 83,000 clones listed, approximately 80% were seen once; the top ten hold roughly 2%. The origin of this receptor is a man between 18 and 35 years old in good health and CMV-seronegative. This sequence joins TRBV7-6 and TRBJ2-7; 7 bases line up with TRBD1. The source material was PBMCs. CDR3 in DNA: TGTGCCAGCAGCCCCGACTCGGACAGGTACGAGCAGTACTTC. The encoded protein is CASSPDSDRYEQYF.